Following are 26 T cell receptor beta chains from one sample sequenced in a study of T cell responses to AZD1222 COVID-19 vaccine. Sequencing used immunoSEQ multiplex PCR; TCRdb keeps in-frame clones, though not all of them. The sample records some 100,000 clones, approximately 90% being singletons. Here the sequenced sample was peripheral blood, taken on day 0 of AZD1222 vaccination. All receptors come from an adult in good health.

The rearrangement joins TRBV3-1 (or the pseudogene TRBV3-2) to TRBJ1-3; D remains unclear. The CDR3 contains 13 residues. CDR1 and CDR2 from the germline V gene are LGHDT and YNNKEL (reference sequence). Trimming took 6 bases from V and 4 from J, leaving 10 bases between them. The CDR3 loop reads CASRQNAGNTIYF. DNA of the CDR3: TGTGCCAGCAGACAGAACGCCGGAAACACCATATATTTT.

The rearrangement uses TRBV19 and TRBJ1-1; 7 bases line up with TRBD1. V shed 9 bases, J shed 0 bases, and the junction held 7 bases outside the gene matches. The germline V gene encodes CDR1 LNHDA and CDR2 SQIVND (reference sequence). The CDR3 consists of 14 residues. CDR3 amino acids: CARRDRPMNTEAFF. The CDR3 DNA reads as TGTGCCAGACGGGACAGACCCATGAACACTGAAGCTTTCTTT.

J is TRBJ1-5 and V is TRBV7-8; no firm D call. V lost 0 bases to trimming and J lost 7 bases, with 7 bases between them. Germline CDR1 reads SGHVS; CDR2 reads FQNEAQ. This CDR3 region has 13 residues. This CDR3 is CASSLAAFQPQHF. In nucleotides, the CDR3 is TGTGCCAGCAGCTTAGCGGCGTTCCAGCCCCAGCATTTT.

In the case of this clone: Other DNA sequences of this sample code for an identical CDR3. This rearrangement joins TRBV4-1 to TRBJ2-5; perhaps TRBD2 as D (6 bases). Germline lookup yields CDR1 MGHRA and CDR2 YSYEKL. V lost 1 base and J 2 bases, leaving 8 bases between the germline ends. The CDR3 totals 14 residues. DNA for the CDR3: TGCGCCAGCAGCCAAGTGGGGGGTCAAGAGACCCAGTACTTC. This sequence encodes CASSQVGGQETQYF.

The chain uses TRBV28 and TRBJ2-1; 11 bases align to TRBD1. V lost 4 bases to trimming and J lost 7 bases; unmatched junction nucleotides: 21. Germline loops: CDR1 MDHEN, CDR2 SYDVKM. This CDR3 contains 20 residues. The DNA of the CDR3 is TGTGCCAGCAGTTCTGGGCGGACAGGGGGCCCCCTAGGAGGACTAAATGAGCAGTTCTTC. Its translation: CASSSGRTGGPLGGLNEQFF.

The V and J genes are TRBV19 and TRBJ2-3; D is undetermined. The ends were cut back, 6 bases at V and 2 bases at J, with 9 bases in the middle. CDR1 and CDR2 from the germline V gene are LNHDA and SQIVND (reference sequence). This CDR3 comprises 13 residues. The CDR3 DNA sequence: TGTGCCAGTAGCGTGTCGGACACAGATACGCAGTATTTT. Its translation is CASSVSDTDTQYF.

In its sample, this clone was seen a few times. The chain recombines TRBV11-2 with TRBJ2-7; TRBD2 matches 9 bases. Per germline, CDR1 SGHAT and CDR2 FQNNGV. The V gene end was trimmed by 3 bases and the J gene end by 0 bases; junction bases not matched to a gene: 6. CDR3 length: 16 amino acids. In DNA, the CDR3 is TGTGCCAGCAGCTTCGAGCGAGCGGGAGGCTCCTACGAGCAGTACTTC. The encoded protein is CASSFERAGGSYEQYF. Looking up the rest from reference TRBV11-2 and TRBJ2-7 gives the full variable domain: EAGVAQSPRYKIIEKRQSVAFWCNPISGHATLYWYQQILGQGPKLLIQFQNNGVVDDSQLPKDRFSAERLKGVDSTLKIQPAKLEDSAVYLCASSFERAGGSYEQYFGPGTRLTVT.

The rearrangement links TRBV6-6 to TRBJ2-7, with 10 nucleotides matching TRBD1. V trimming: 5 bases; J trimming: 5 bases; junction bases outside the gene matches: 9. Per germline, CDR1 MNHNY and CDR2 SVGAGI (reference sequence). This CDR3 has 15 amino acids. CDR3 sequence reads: CASSARDRGGHEQYF. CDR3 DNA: TGTGCCAGCAGTGCTCGGGACAGGGGCGGCCACGAGCAGTACTTC.

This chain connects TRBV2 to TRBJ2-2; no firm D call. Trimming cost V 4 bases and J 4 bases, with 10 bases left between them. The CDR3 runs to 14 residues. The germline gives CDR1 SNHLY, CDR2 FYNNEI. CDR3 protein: CASSGLRGTGELFF. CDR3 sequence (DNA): TGTGCCAGCAGTGGGTTACGCGGCACCGGGGAGCTGTTTTTT. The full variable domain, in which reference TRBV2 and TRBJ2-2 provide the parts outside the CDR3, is EPEVTQTPSHQVTQMGQEVILRCVPISNHLYFYWYRQILGQKVEFLVSFYNNEISEKSEIFDDQFSVERPDGSNFTLKIRSTKLEDSAMYFCASSGLRGTGELFFGEGSRLTVL.

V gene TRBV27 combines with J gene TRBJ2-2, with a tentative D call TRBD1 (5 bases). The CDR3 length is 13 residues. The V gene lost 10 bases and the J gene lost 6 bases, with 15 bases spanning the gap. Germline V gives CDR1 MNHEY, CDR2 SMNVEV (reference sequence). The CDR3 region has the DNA TGTGCCACAAAACTCAGGGCTCCCGGGGAGCTGTTTTTT. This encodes CATKLRAPGELFF.

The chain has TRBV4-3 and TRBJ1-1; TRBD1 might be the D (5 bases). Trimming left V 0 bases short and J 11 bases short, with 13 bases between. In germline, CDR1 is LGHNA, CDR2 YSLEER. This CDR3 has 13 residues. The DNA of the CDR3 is TGCGCCAGCAGCCAAGATCTGGGGCCCTGGGCTTTCTTT. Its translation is CASSQDLGPWAFF.

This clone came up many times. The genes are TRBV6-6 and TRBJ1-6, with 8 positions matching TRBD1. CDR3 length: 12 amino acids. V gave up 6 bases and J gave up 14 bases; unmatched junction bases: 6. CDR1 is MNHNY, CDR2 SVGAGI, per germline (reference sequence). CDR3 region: CASSPDRVALHF. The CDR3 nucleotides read TGTGCCAGCAGCCCGGACAGGGTGGCCCTCCACTTT.

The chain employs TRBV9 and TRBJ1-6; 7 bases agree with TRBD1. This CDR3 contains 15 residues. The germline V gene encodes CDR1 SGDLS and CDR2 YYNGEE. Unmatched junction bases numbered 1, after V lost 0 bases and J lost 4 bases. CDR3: CASSVGDRYNSPLHF. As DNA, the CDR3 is TGTGCCAGCAGCGTAGGGGACAGATATAATTCACCCCTCCACTTT.

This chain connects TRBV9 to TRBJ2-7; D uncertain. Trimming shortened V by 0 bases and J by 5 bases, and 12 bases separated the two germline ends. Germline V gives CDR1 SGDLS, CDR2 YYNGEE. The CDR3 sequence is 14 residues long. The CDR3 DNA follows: TGTGCCAGCAGCGTAGGCCGCCGTGCGGACGAGCAGTACTTC. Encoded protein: CASSVGRRADEQYF.

The CDR3 DNA reads as TGTGCCAGCAGTGGAGGGGGAGAGACCCAGTACTTC. Its protein product is CASSGGGETQYF. The V and J genes are TRBV6-4 and TRBJ2-5, with a weak D call TRBD1 (6 bases). Germline loops: CDR1 MRHNA, CDR2 SNTAGT. The length of the CDR3 is 12 residues. Trimming pared 4 bases from V and 4 bases from J, leaving 7 bases between.

CDR3 nucleotide sequence: TGTGCCAGCAGTTACCCTGGAGCGGGAGGGGGCGAGCAGTACTTC. Its translation: CASSYPGAGGGEQYF. This chain connects TRBV6-6 to TRBJ2-7, with 10 bases matching TRBD2. CDR1 and CDR2 (germline): MNHNY, SVGAGI (reference sequence). The ends lost 2 bases at V and 6 bases at J; junction bases unmatched: 7. CDR3 length equals 15 residues.

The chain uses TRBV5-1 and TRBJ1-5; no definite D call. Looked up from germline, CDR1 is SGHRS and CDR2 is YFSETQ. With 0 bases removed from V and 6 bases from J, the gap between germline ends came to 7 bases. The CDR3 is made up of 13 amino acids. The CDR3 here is CASSLEGPQPQHF. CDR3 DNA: TGCGCCAGCAGCTTGGAAGGCCCTCAGCCCCAGCATTTT.

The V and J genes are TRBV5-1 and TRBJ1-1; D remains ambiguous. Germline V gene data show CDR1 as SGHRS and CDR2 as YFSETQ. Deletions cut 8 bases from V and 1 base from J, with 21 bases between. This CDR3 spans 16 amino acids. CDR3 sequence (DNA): TGCGCCAGTGCCGCGGGCGCGGGTTCCGGGAACACTGAAGCTTTCTTT. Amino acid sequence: CASAAGAGSGNTEAFF. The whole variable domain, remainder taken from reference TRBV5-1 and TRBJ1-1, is KAGVTQTPRYLIKTRGQQVTLSCSPISGHRSVSWYQQTPGQGLQFLFEYFSETQRNKGNFPGRFSGRQFSNSRSEMNVSTLELGDSALYLCASAAGAGSGNTEAFFGQGTRLTVV.

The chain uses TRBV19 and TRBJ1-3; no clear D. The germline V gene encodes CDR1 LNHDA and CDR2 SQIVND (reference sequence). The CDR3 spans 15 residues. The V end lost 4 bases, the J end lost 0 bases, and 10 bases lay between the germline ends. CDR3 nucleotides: TGTGCCAGTAGTAAACAACTGTTCTCTGGAAACACCATATATTTT. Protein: CASSKQLFSGNTIYF.

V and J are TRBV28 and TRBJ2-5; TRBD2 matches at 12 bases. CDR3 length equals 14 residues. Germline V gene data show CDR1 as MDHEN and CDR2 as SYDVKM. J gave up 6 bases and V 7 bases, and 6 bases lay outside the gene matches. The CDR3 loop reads CASTKTSGRQTQYF. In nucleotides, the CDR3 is TGTGCCAGCACTAAGACTAGCGGGAGACAGACCCAGTACTTC.

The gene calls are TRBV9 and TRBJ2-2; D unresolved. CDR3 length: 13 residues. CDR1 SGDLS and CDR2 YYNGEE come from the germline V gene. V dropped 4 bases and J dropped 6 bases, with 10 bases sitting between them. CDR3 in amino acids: CASSLHLAGELFF. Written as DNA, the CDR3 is TGTGCCAGCAGCCTTCACCTCGCCGGGGAGCTGTTTTTT.

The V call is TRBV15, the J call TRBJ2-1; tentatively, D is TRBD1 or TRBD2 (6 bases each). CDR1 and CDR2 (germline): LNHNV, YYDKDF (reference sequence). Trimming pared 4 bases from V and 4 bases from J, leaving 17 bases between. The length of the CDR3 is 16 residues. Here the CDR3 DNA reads TGTGCCACCAGCATTAAAGGGGGGAGAATTTACAATGAGCAGTTCTTC. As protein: CATSIKGGRIYNEQFF.

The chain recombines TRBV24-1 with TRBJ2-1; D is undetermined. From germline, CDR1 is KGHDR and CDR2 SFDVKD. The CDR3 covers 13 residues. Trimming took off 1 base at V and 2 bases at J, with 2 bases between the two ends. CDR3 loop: CATSDLTYNEQFF. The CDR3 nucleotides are TGTGCCACCAGTGATTTAACCTACAATGAGCAGTTCTTC.

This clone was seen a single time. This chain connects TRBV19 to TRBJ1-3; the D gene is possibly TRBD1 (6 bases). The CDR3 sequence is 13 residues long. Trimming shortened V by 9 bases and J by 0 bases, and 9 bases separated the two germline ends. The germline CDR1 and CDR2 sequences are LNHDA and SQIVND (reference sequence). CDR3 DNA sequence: TGTGCCAGCACACAGGGCTCTGGAAACACCATATATTTT. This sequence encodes CASTQGSGNTIYF.

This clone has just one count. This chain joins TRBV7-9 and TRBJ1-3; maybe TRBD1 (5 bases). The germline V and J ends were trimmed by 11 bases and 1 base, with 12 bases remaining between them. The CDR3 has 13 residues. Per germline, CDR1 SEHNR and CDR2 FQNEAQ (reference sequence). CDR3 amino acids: CAGGTGSGNTIYF. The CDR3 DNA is TGTGCCGGGGGTACAGGTTCTGGAAACACCATATATTTT.

The CDR3: CASSSRGQGPGELFF. The CDR3 nucleotides are TGTGCCAGCAGCTCACGGGGTCAGGGGCCCGGGGAGCTGTTTTTT. The chain is built from TRBV5-4 and TRBJ2-2; tentative D call: TRBD1 (6 bases). This CDR3 comprises 15 residues. Trimming left V 3 bases short and J 6 bases short, with 15 bases between. Per germline, CDR1 SGHNT and CDR2 YYREEE (reference sequence).